This T cell receptor beta chain was found in a study of human T cells and chemical hapten exposure. Study conclusions and caveats: Expanded TCRs clustered into significantly more large CDR3 similarity groups than controls, the analysis revealed.

Time point indicated: patch test 1, 2 weeks after DPC sensitization. Specified treatment: therapeutic diphenylcyclopropenone sensitization with weekly scalp DPC. TCRdb called the RACE reads again in MiXCR, with one record for every CDR3 protein. Among roughly 200,000 distinct CDR3 sequences listed, 20% to 25% were seen once. The CDR3 contains 20 residues. V was pared by 4 bases and J by 1 base, with 12 bases of the junction left unmatched. The table lists this clonotype with a count of one. Its cognate antigen is unknown. Sequences were derived from whole blood, sampled in connection with sensitization to the hapten diphenylcyclopropenone (DPC). This sequence was found in a woman between 45 and 65 years old with alopecia areata. Some clones in this sample may be carry-over from other donors' samples. This chain links TRBV12-3 or TRBV12-4 with TRBJ2-2; 13 nucleotides align to TRBD2. The CDR3 DNA reads TGTGCCAGCAGTTCTACCCCGGGACTAGCGGGAATGCAGAACACCGGGGAGCTGTTTTTT. It specifies CASSSTPGLAGMQNTGELFF.